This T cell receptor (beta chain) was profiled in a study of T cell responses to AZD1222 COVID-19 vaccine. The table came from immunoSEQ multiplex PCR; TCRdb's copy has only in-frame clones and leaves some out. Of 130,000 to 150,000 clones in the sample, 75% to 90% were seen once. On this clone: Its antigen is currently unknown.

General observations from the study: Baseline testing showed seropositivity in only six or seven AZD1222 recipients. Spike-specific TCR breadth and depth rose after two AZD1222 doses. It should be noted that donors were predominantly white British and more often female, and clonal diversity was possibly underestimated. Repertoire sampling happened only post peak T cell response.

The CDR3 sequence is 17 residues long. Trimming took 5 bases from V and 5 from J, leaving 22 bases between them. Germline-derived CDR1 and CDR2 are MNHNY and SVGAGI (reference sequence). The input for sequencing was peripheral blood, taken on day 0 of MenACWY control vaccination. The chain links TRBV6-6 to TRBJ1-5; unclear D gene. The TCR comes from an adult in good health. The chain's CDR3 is CASSRYRTAFSDQPQHF. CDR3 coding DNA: TGTGCCAGCAGTCGGTATCGGACGGCCTTCAGCGATCAGCCCCAGCATTTT.